The present T cell receptor beta chain was sequenced within a study of blood T cell repertoires in COVID-19. With 3 bases clipped from V and 2 bases from J, the junction kept 4 bases outside the gene matches. CDR1 PRHDT and CDR2 FYEKMQ come from the germline V gene (reference sequence). CDR3 length: 16 residues. Sequenced by immunoSEQ multiplex PCR; TCRdb stores in-frame clones only, minus some. This sample has about 200,000 clones; about 84% occur once, and the top ten carry approximately 8%. This clone was picked up a small number of times. Sequencing was carried out using peripheral blood. V usage is TRBV13 and J usage is TRBJ2-3; TRBD2 matches 11 bases. The sequence was obtained from an elderly woman with acute or convalescent COVID-19. CDR3 nucleotide sequence: TGTGCCAGCAGCTTCCCTAGCGGGGGGTACACAGATACGCAGTATTTT. It is translated as CASSFPSGGYTDTQYF. Supplemented by reference TRBV13 and TRBJ2-3, the full variable domain reads AAGVIQSPRHLIKEKRETATLKCYPIPRHDTVYWYQQGPGQDPQFLISFYEKMQSDKGSIPDRFSAQQFSDYHSELNMSSLELGDSALYFCASSFPSGGYTDTQYFGPGTRLTVL.